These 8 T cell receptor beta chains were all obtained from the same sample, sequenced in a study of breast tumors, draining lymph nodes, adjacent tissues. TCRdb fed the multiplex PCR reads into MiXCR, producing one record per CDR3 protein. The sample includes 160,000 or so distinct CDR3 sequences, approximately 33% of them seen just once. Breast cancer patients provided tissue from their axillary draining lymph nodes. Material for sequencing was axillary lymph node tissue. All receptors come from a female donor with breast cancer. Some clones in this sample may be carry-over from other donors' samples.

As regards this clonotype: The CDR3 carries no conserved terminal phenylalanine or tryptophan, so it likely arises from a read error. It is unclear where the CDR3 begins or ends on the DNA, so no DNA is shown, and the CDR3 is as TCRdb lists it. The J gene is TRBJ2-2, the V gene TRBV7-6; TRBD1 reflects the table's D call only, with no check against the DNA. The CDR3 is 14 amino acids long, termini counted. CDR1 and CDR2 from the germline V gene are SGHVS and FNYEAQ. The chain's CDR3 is CASSPGANTGERMS.

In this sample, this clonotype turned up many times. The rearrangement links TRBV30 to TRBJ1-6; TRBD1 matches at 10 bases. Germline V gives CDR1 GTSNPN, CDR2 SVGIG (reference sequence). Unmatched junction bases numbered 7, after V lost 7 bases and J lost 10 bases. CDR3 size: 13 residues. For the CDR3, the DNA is TGTGCCTCCCATGACAGGGGGCCCTCACCCCTCCACTTT. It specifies CASHDRGPSPLHF.

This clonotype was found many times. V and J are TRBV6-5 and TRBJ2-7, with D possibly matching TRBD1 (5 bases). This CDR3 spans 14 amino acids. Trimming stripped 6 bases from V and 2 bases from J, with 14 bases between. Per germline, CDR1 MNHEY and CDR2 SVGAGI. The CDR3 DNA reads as TGTGCCAGCAGGCCCTCCAGGGTTCCCTACGAGCAGTACTTC. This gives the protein CASRPSRVPYEQYF.

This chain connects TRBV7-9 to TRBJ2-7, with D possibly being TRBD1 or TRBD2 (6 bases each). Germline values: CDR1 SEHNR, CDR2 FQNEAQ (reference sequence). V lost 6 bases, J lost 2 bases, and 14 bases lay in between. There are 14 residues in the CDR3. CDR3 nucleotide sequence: TGTGCCAGCAGGGAAGGAGGGGGGACCTACGAGCAGTACTTC. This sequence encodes CASREGGGTYEQYF.

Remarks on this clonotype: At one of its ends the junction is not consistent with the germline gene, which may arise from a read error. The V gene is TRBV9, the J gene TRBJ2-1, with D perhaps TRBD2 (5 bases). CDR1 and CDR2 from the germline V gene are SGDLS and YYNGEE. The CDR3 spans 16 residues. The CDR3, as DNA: TGTGCTAGCAGCGTATTGGTGGGGAGTGGATACAATGCGCAGTTCTTC. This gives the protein CASSVLVGSGYNAQFF. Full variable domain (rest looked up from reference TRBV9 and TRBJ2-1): DSGVTQTPKHLITATGQRVTLRCSPRSGDLSVYWYQQSLDQGLQFLIQYYNGEERAKGNILERFSAQQFPDLHSELNLSSLELGDSALYFCASSVLVGSGYNAQFFGPGTRLTVL.

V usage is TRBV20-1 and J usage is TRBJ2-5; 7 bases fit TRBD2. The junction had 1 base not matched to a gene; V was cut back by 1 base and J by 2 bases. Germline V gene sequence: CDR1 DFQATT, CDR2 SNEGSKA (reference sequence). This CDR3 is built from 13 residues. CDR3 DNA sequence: TGCAGTGCTAGAGGCGGGGGTCAAGAGACCCAGTACTTC. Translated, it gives CSARGGGQETQYF.

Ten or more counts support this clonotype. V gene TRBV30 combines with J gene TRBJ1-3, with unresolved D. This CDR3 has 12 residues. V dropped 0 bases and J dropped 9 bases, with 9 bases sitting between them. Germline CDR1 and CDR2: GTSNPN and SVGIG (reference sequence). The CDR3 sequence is CAWSVPPGTIYF. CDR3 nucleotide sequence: TGTGCCTGGAGTGTACCACCGGGCACCATATATTTT.

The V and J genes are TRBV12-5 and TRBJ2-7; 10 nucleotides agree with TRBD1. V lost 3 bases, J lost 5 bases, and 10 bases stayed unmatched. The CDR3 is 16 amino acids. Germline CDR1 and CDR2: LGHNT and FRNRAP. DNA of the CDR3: TGTGCTAGTGGTTTCACGGGACAGGGGATGTTCAACGAGCAGTACTTC. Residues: CASGFTGQGMFNEQYF.